The entry below describes one T cell receptor (beta chain). The data are from a study of blood T cell repertoires in COVID-19. Study-wide background: Samples taken during acute and convalescent COVID-19 were collected in the United States, Italy and Spain. From T cells, B-cell-depleted T cells, or PBMCs came the material, which was cDNA or gDNA.

The CDR3 loop spans 13 amino acids. Trimming left V 3 bases short and J 9 bases short, with 12 bases between. Germline values: CDR1 SGHDN, CDR2 FVKESK. Source study methods: Amplification from reference gene primers served as the basis for estimated nucleated cell counts. Profiled with immunoSEQ multiplex PCR; TCRdb holds only in-frame clones, not every one. V, J and clone size reflect that table, while D and trimming were determined from the DNA. The table has about 49,000 clones, around 85% seen once. The receptor was derived from a human donor in a cohort sampled during active COVID-19. Sequencing was done on a sample of peripheral blood. The chain carries TRBV14 and TRBJ2-1; D possibly corresponds to TRBD1 (6 bases). The CDR3 loop is CASSQMTGSEQFF. In DNA form, the CDR3 reads TGTGCCAGCAGCCAGATGACAGGTAGTGAGCAGTTCTTC.